This T cell receptor beta chain appears in the sequencing data of a study of T cell repertoires in cytomegalovirus infection. Across the whole study: Public TCR beta signature analysis indicated the presence of both CMV infection and matching HLA type. Findings and caveats of the study: HLA-C-restricted CMV-specific TCR beta clonotypes were dominant in the ex vivo response.

TCRdb passed the reads through MiXCR, listing each CDR3 protein once. This sample has over 100,000 distinct CDR3 sequences, with about a tenth found just once. This CDR3 is built from 17 residues. Germline V gene data show CDR1 as MGHRA and CDR2 as YSYEKL. Trimming removed 0 bases from V and 3 bases from J; junction bases left unmatched: 8. As to this clonotype: Antigen specificity is unknown.

The sequencing input was PBMCs, sequenced either directly or after in vitro stimulation (not recorded which). The V gene is TRBV4-1, the J gene TRBJ2-1, with 7 bases identical to TRBD2. This receptor was identified in a human donor in good health (CMV status not recorded). Some clones in this sample may be carry-over from other donors' samples. CDR3 region: CASSQDPSGTYYNEQFF. The CDR3 bases are TGCGCCAGCAGCCAAGATCCCAGCGGGACTTACTACAATGAGCAGTTCTTC.